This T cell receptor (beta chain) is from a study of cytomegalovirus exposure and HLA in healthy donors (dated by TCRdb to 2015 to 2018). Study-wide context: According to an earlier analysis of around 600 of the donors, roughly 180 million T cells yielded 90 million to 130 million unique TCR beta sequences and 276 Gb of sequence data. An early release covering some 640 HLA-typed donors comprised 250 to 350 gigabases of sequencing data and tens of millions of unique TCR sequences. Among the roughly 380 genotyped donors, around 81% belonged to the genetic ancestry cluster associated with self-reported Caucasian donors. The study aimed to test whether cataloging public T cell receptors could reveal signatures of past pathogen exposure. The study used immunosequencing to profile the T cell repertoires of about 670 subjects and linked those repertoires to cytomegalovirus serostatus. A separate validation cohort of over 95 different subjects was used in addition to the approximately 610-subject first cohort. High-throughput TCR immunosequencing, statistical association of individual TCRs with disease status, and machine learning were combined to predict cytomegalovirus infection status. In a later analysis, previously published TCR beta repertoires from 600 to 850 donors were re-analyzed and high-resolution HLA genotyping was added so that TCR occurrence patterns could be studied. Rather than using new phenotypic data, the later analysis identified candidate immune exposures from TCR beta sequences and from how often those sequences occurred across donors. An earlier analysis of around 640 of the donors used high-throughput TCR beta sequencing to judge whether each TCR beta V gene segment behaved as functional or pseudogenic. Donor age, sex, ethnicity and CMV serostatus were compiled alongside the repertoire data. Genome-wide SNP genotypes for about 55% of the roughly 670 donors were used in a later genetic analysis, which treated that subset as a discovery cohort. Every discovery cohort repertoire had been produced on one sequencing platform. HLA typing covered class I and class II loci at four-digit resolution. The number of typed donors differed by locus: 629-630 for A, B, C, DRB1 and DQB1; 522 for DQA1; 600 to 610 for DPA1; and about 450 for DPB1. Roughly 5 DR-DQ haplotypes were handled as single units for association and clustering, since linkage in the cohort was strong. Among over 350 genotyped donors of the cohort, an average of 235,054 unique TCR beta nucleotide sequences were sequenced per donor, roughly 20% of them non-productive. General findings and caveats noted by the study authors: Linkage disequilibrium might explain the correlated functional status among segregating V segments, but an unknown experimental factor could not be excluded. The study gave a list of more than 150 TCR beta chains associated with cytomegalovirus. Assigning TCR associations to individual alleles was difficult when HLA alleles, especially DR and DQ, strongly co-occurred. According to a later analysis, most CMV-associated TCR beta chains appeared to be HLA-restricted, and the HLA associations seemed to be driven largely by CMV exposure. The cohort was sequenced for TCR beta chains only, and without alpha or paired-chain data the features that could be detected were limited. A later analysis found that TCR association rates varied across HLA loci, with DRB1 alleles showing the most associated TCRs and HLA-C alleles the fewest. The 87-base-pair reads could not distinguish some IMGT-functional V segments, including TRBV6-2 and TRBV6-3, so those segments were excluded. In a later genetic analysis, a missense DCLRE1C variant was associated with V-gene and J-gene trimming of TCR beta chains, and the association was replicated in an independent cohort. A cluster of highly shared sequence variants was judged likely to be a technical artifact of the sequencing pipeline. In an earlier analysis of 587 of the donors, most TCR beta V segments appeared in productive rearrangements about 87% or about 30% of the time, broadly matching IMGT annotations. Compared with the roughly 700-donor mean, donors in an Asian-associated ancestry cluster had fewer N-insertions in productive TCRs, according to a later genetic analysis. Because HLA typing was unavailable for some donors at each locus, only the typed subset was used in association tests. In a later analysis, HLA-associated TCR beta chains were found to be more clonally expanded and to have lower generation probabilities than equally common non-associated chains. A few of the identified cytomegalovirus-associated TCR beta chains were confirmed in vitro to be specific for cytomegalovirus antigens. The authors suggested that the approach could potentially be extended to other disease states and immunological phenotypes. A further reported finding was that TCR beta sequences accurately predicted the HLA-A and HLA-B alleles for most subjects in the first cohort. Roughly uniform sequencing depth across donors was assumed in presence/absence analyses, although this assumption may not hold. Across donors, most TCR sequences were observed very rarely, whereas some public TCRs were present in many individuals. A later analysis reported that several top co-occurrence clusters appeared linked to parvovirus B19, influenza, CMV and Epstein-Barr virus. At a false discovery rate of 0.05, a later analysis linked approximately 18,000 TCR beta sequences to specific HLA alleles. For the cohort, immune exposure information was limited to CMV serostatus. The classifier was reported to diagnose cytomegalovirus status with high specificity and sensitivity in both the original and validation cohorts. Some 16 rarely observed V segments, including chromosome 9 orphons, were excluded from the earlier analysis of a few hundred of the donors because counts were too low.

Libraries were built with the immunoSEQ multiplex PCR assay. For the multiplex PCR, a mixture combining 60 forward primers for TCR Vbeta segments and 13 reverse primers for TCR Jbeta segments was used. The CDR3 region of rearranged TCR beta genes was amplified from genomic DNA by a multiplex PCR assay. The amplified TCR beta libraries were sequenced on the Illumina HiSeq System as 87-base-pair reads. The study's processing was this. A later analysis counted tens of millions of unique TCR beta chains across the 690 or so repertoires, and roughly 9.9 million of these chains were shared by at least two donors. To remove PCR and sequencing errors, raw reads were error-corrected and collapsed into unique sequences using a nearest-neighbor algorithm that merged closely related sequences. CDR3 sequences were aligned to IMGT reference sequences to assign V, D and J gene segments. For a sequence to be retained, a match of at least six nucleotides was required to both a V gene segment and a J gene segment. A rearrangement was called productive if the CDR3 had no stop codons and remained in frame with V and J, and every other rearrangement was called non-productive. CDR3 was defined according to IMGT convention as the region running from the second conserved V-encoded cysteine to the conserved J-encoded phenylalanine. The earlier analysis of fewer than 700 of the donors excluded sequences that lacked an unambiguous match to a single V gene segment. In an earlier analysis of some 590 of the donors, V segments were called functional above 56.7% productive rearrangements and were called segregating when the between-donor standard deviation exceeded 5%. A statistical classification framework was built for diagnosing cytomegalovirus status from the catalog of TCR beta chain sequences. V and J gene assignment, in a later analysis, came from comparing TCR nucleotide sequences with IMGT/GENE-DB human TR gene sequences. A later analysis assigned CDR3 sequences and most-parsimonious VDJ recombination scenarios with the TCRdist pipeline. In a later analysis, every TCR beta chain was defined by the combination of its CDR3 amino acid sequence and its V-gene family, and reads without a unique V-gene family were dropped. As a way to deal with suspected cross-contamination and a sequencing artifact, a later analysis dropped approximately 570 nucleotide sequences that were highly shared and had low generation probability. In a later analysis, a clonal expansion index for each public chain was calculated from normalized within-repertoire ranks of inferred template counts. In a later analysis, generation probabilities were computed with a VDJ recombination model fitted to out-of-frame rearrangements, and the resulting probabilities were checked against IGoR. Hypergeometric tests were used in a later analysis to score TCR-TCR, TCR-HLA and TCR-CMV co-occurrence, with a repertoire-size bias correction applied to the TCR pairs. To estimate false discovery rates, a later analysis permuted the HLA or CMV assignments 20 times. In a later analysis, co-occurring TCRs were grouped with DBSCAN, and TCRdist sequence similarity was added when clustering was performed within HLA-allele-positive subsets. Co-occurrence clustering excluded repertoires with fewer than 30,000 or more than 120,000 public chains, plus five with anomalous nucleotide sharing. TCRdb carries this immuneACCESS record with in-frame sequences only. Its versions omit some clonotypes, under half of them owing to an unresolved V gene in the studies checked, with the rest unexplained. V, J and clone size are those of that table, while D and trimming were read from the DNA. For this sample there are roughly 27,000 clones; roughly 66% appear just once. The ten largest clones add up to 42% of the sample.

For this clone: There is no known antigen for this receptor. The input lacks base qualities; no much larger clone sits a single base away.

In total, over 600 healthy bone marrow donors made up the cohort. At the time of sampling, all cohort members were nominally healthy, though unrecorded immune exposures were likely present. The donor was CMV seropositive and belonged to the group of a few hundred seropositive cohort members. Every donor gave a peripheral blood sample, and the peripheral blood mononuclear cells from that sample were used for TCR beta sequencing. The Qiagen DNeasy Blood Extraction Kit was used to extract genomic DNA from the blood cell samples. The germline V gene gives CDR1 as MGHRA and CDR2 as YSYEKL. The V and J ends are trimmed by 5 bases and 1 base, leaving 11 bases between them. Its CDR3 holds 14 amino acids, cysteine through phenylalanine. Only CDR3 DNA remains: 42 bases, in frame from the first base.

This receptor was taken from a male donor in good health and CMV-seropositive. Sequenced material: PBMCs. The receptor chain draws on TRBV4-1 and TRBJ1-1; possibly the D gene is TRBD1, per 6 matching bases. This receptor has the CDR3 CASSIPGQNTEAFF. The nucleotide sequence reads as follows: TGCGCCAGCAGCATCCCGGGACAGAACACTGAAGCTTTCTTT.